Presented here are 18 T cell receptor beta chains from one specimen sequenced in a study of OX40 agonist ivuxolimab in advanced cancers. Here immunoSEQ multiplex PCR was the method, and the copy in TCRdb shows in-frame clones only, minus some. The sample has approximately 94,000 clones, 91% seen once. This specimen consisted of CD4+ or CD8+ T cells sorted from blood, obtained in a trial of the OX40 agonist ivuxolimab. The receptors originated from an adult with an advanced solid tumor such as melanoma, head and neck, liver or kidney cancer.

J is TRBJ2-1 and V is TRBV25-1; 8 bases are shared with TRBD2. Germline lookup yields CDR1 MGHDK and CDR2 SYGVNS. Losses at the gene ends were 3 bases for V and 10 bases for J; bases not matched to a gene: 8. The CDR3 extends over 14 amino acids. DNA for the CDR3: TGTGCCAGCAGTGAGATATATACGGGGGGGGAGCAGTTCTTC. Amino acid sequence: CASSEIYTGGEQFF.

The rearrangement links TRBV5-5 to TRBJ2-6; the D gene is possibly TRBD1 (6 bases). Trimming removed 6 bases at V and 0 bases at J, with 13 bases between. Per germline, CDR1 SGHKS and CDR2 YYEKEE (reference sequence). This CDR3 region has 16 residues. The DNA for the CDR3 is TGTGCCAGCACTAGACAGGTCGCCTCTGGGGCCAACGTCCTGACTTTC. It translates to CASTRQVASGANVLTF.

This chain connects TRBV19 to TRBJ2-2; 9 nucleotides align to TRBD2. There are 16 residues in the CDR3. The germline CDR1 and CDR2 sequences are LNHDA and SQIVND (reference sequence). The trim removed 1 base at V and 0 bases at J, leaving 0 bases unmatched. The CDR3 loop reads CASSIASGANTGELFF. CDR3 DNA: TGTGCCAGTAGTATAGCTAGCGGGGCGAACACCGGGGAGCTGTTTTTT.

This clone was picked up one time. The J gene is TRBJ1-3, the V gene TRBV19; 10 nucleotides line up with TRBD1. The CDR3 totals 19 residues. Germline V lookup: CDR1 LNHDA, CDR2 SQIVND (reference sequence). V lost 6 bases and J lost 0; bases outside the gene matches: 14. CDR3 residues: CASRPDRGALPLSGNTIYF. The CDR3 nucleotides are TGTGCCAGTAGGCCGGACAGGGGGGCCCTTCCCCTCTCTGGAAACACCATATATTTT.

The J gene is TRBJ2-7, the V gene TRBV28; 10 bases match TRBD1. Germline assignment: CDR1 MDHEN and CDR2 SYDVKM. This CDR3 has 14 amino acids. The trim removed 7 bases at V and 6 bases at J, leaving 9 bases unmatched. The CDR3 nucleotides are TGTGCCAGCAACCCGGGACAGGGGATTTCCGAGCAGTACTTC. Translation: CASNPGQGISEQYF.

This chain links TRBV29-1 with TRBJ2-7, with D uncertain. CDR1 and CDR2 from the germline V gene are SQVTM and ANQGSEA. V shed 0 bases and J shed 0 bases, with 9 bases lying between them. The CDR3 is 14 residues long. The CDR3 DNA reads as TGCAGCGTTGAAGATCCCTACGGCTCCTACGAGCAGTACTTC. Amino acids: CSVEDPYGSYEQYF.

V gene TRBV5-1 combines with J gene TRBJ2-1; 9 bases are shared with TRBD1. CDR1 is SGHRS, CDR2 YFSETQ, per germline. The CDR3 is 14 amino acids. With V trimmed by 7 bases and J by 6 bases, 8 bases remained unmatched. The CDR3 DNA reads as TGCGCCAGCTTGCGGGACAGGGAGTCCAATGAGCAGTTCTTC. Translated: CASLRDRESNEQFF. Variable domain in full (rest from reference TRBV5-1 and TRBJ2-1): KAGVTQTPRYLIKTRGQQVTLSCSPISGHRSVSWYQQTPGQGLQFLFEYFSETQRNKGNFPGRFSGRQFSNSRSEMNVSTLELGDSALYLCASLRDRESNEQFFGPGTRLTVL.

The chain has TRBV6-5 and TRBJ1-3; D gene unclear. Germline V gives CDR1 MNHEY, CDR2 SVGAGI. Trimming removed 5 bases at V and 0 bases at J, with 11 bases between. The CDR3 contains 15 residues. The CDR3 is CASSPYTSSGNTIYF. CDR3 nucleotide sequence: TGTGCCAGCAGTCCGTATACAAGCTCTGGAAACACCATATATTTT.

The chain uses TRBV4-1 and TRBJ2-1; TRBD2 matches at 11 bases. The V gene end was trimmed by 4 bases and the J gene end by 7 bases; junction bases not matched to a gene: 12. The germline V gene has CDR1 MGHRA and CDR2 YSYEKL. CDR3 length: 17 amino acids. CDR3 DNA sequence: TGCGCCAGCAGCCTCCGGTGGGGGACTAGCGGAGGGAATGAGCAGTTCTTC. This encodes CASSLRWGTSGGNEQFF.

The chain links TRBV11-2 to TRBJ1-1; 7 nucleotides agree with TRBD1. This CDR3 comprises 15 residues. Germline lookup yields CDR1 SGHAT and CDR2 FQNNGV. Trimming cost V 9 bases and J 4 bases; bases outside gene matches: 14. The CDR3 nucleotides read TGTGCCAGTCGACAACTGACAGGGCCGATCACTGAAGCTTTCTTT. This codes for CASRQLTGPITEAFF.

This chain connects TRBV18 to TRBJ1-2; D ambiguous. The germline V gene has CDR1 KGHSH and CDR2 LQKENI. This CDR3 comprises 14 residues. The V and J ends lost 5 bases and 1 base respectively, with 11 bases between them. CDR3 coding DNA: TGTGCCAGCTCAGCGGGTATGGGTAACTATGGCTACACCTTC. Its translation: CASSAGMGNYGYTF.

The DNA of the CDR3 is TGCGCCAGCAGCCAAGATTCCAGCGGAGGTACGTACAATGAGCAGTTCTTC. It translates to CASSQDSSGGTYNEQFF. The rearrangement links TRBV4-1 to TRBJ2-1; a possible D gene is TRBD2 (5 bases). V was clipped by 0 bases and J by 4 bases, with 16 bases between them. This CDR3 has 17 amino acids. The germline gives CDR1 MGHRA, CDR2 YSYEKL.

The chain uses TRBV4-3 and TRBJ2-7; 7 bases agree with TRBD2. This CDR3 has 13 residues. Germline-derived CDR1 and CDR2 are LGHNA and YSLEER. V trimming: 0 bases; J trimming: 7 bases; junction bases outside the gene matches: 3. The CDR3, as DNA: TGCGCCAGCAGCCAAGAGAAACTAGCGGAGCAGTACTTC. Encoded protein: CASSQEKLAEQYF.

The chain combines TRBV29-1 with TRBJ2-5, with D possibly matching TRBD1 (5 bases). The CDR3 runs 13 residues. Per the germline V gene, CDR1 is SQVTM and CDR2 is ANQGSEA. The V end lost 4 bases, the J end lost 3 bases, and 12 bases lay between the germline ends. CDR3 region: CSVGWGREETQYF. The CDR3 DNA is TGCAGCGTTGGATGGGGCAGGGAAGAGACCCAGTACTTC.

The V and J genes are TRBV4-2 and TRBJ2-3, with 8 nucleotides matching TRBD2. CDR1 and CDR2 (germline): LGHNA, YNFKEQ. Trimming removed 4 bases from V and 2 bases from J; junction bases left unmatched: 5. CDR3 length: 15 residues. The CDR3 loop is CASSPIAGTTDTQYF. The CDR3 bases are TGTGCCAGCAGCCCGATAGCGGGGACCACAGATACGCAGTATTTT.

The chain uses TRBV4-1 and TRBJ2-5, with D perhaps TRBD2 (6 bases). The germline V and J ends were trimmed by 1 base and 7 bases, with 10 bases remaining between them. CDR3 length equals 13 residues. From germline, CDR1 is MGHRA and CDR2 YSYEKL. For the CDR3, the DNA is TGCGCCAGCAGCCAAGGGTTAGCGGCGACCCAGTACTTC. It translates to CASSQGLAATQYF.

The rearrangement uses TRBV6-5 and TRBJ2-4; no clear D gene. The V and J ends lost 0 bases and 5 bases respectively, with 8 bases between them. The CDR3 sequence is 14 residues long. The germline V gene encodes CDR1 MNHEY and CDR2 SVGAGI. The CDR3 spells CASSYSSAENIQYF. The CDR3 nucleotides read TGTGCCAGCAGTTACTCGAGTGCAGAAAACATTCAGTACTTC.

This chain connects TRBV16 to TRBJ2-3, with D unclear. This CDR3 has 15 residues. Germline V gene sequence: CDR1 KGHSY, CDR2 FQNENV. Trimming left V 0 bases short and J 2 bases short, with 9 bases between. For the CDR3, the DNA is TGTGCCAGCAGCCAATCGGACCGGTACACAGATACGCAGTATTTT. This translates into CASSQSDRYTDTQYF.